The next 9 T cell receptor beta chains were all read from a single sample in a study of breast tumors, draining lymph nodes, adjacent tissues. TCRdb independently ran MiXCR on the multiplex PCR reads; one entry per CDR3 protein. The sample shows some 65,000 distinct CDR3 sequences, approximately 40% of them seen only once. The specimen was breast tumor tissue. The origin of the receptors is a female donor with breast cancer. Some clones in this sample may be carry-over from other donors' samples.

The V gene is TRBV19, the J gene TRBJ1-5, with D possibly being TRBD1 (5 bases). Looked up from germline, CDR1 is LNHDA and CDR2 is SQIVND (reference sequence). This CDR3 has 17 amino acids. Trimming cost V 2 bases and J 0 bases, with 14 bases left between them. This chain's CDR3 is CASSIRGRAYSNQPQHF. The CDR3 DNA follows: TGTGCCAGTAGTATAAGGGGCAGGGCGTATAGCAATCAGCCCCAGCATTTT.

The table lists this clonotype with many counts. The chain employs TRBV7-3 and TRBJ1-2; D remains unclear. The V end was cut by 1 base, the J end by 0 bases, with 15 bases between. CDR1 and CDR2 (germline): SGHTA, FQGTGA. The CDR3 extends over 17 amino acids. The CDR3 is CASSLNPPGTSNYGYTF. As DNA, the CDR3 is TGTGCCAGCAGCTTAAATCCCCCAGGAACCTCTAACTATGGCTACACCTTC.

The CDR3 loop reads CASRRSRTGGAGELFF. The CDR3 DNA follows: TGCGCCAGCAGACGCAGTCGGACAGGGGGTGCCGGGGAGCTGTTTTTT. The chain is built from TRBV5-1 and TRBJ2-2; 10 nucleotides align to TRBD1. Germline CDR1 is SGHRS and CDR2 is YFSETQ. This CDR3 has 16 residues. V was clipped by 5 bases and J by 6 bases; unmatched bases: 10. Based on the CDR3 plus reference TRBV5-1 and TRBJ2-2, the full variable domain is KAGVTQTPRYLIKTRGQQVTLSCSPISGHRSVSWYQQTPGQGLQFLFEYFSETQRNKGNFPGRFSGRQFSNSRSEMNVSTLELGDSALYLCASRRSRTGGAGELFFGEGSRLTVL.

This clonotype was counted at least ten times. V usage is TRBV20-1 and J usage is TRBJ2-3; D is unclear. CDR3 length: 14 residues. Germline CDR1 reads DFQATT; CDR2 reads SNEGSKA (reference sequence). V lost 1 base to trimming and J lost 0 bases, with 8 bases between them. CDR3: CSARVGSSTDTQYF. In nucleotides, the CDR3 is TGCAGTGCTAGAGTCGGGTCTAGCACAGATACGCAGTATTTT.

This clonotype was seen just once. The junction and the germline gene differ at one end; a read error may be behind it. V usage is TRBV7-3 and J usage is TRBJ2-7, with TRBD2 identical over 9 bases. The CDR3 is made up of 15 amino acids. Germline assignment: CDR1 SGHTA and CDR2 FQGTGA. The CDR3 sequence: CASSLTSGGPYEQHF. The CDR3 bases are TGTGCCAGCAGCTTAACTAGCGGGGGCCCCTACGAGCAGCACTTT.

This clonotype was seen many times. The rearrangement links TRBV4-2 to TRBJ2-1, with 9 positions matching TRBD2. Germline V gene lookup returns CDR1 LGHNA and CDR2 YNFKEQ. CDR3 length equals 20 residues. The J segment lost 2 bases and the V segment lost 1 base, leaving 15 bases of the junction unmatched. As DNA, the CDR3 is TGTGCCAGCAGCCAAGTCCCCGTATGGGCGCGGGGGGGACCCTACAATGAGCAGTTCTTC. This encodes CASSQVPVWARGGPYNEQFF.

For this clonotype: Lacking the conserved final phenylalanine or tryptophan, this CDR3 likely reflects a read error. V usage is TRBV7-6 and J usage is TRBJ2-6; D remains ambiguous. Germline assignment: CDR1 SGHVS and CDR2 FNYEAQ. The ends were cut back, 2 bases at V and 0 bases at J, with 2 bases in the middle. CDR3 size: 14 residues. The CDR3 DNA sequence: TGTGCCAGCAGCTTATGCTCTGGGGCCAACGTCCTGACTCTC. This codes for CASSLCSGANVLTL.

The V gene is TRBV5-1, the J gene TRBJ1-2; 7 nucleotides agree with TRBD1. The CDR3 loop spans 15 amino acids. The germline gives CDR1 SGHRS, CDR2 YFSETQ. J was trimmed by 8 bases and V by 0 bases; bases with no gene match: 10. For the CDR3, the DNA is TGCGCCAGCAGCTTGGTCAACGGGGGAGGGGGCGGCTACACCTTC. Translation: CASSLVNGGGGGYTF.

This clonotype showed up many times. The chain couples TRBV7-3 to TRBJ2-7, with TRBD1 as a possible D gene (5 bases). CDR1 is SGHTA and CDR2 is FQGTGA in the germline V gene. The CDR3 extends over 14 amino acids. V was trimmed by 2 bases and J by 1 base, leaving 9 bases between them. The CDR3 reads CASSLGHQSYEQYF. The CDR3, as DNA: TGTGCCAGCAGCTTAGGACACCAATCCTACGAGCAGTACTTC.